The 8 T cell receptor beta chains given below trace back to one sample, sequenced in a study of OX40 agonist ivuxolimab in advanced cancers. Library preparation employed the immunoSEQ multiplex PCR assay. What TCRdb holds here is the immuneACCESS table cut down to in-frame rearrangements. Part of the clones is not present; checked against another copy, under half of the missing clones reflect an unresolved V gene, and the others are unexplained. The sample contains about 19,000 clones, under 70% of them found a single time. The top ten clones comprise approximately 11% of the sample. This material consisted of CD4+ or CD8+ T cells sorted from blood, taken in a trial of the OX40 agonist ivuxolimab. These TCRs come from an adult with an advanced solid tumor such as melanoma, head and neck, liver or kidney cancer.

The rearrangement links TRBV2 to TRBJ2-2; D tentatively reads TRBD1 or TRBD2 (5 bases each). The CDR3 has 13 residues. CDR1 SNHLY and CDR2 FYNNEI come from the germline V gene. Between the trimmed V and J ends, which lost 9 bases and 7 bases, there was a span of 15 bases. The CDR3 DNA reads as TGTGCCAGACGGGACCCCTCCGTCGGGGAGCTGTTTTTT. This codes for CARRDPSVGELFF.

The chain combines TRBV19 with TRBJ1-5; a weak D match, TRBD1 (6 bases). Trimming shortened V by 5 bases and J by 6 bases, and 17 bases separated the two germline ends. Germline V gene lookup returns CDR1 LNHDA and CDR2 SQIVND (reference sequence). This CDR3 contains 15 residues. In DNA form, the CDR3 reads TGTGCCAGTAGTGCCCACTACAGGGATGGTCAGCCCCAGCATTTT. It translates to CASSAHYRDGQPQHF.

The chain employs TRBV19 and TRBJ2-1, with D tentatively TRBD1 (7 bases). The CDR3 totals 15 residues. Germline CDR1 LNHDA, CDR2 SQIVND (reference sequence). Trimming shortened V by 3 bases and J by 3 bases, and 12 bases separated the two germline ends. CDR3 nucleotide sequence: TGTGCCAGTAGTATCGCCAGGGGGGACTACAATGAGCAGTTCTTC. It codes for CASSIARGDYNEQFF.

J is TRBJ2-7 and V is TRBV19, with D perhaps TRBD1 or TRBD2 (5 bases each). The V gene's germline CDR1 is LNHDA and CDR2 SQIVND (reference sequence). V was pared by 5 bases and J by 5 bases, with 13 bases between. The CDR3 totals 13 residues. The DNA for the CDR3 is TGTGCCAGTAGTCCGGGGCTCGGGGACGAGCAGTACTTC. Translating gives CASSPGLGDEQYF.

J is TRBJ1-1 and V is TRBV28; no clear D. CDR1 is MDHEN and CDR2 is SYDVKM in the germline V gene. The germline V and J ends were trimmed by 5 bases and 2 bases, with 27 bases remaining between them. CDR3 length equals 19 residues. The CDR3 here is CASSTIVLGYGRPNTEAFF. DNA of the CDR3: TGTGCCAGCAGTACCATCGTTTTGGGGTACGGGAGGCCTAACACTGAAGCTTTCTTT.

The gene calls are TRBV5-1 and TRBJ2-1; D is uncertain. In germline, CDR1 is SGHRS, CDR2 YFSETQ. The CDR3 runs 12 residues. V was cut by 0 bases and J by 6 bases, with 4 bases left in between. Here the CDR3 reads CASSLETNEQFF. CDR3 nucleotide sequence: TGCGCCAGCAGCTTGGAAACCAATGAGCAGTTCTTC.

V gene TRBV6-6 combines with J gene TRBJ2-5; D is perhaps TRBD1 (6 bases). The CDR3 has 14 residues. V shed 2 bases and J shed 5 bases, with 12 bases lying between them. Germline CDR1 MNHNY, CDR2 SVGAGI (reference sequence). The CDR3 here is CASSYGGALETQYF. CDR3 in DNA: TGTGCCAGCAGTTACGGGGGCGCTCTGGAGACCCAGTACTTC.

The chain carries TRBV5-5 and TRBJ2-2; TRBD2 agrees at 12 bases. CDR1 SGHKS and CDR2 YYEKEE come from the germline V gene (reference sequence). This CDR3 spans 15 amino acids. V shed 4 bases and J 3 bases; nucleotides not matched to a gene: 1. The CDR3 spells CASSRTSGDTGELFF. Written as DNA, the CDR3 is TGTGCCAGCAGCCGGACTAGCGGGGACACCGGGGAGCTGTTTTTT.